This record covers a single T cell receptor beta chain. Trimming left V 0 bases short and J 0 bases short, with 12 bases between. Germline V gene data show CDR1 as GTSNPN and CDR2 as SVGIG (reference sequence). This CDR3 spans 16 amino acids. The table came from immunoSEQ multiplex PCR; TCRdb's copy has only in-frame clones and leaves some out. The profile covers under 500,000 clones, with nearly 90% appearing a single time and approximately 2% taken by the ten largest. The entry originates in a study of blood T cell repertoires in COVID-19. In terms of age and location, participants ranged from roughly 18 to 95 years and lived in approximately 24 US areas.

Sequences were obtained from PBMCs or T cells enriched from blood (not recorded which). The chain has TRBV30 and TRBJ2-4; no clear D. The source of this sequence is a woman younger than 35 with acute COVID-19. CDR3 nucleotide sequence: TGTGCCTGGAGTGTTGAGGCCAGATTAGCCAAAAACATTCAGTACTTC. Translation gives CAWSVEARLAKNIQYF.